These 21 T cell receptor beta chains share one sample of origin, sequenced in a study of T cells in Graves' hyperthyroidism and ophthalmopathy. RNA transcripts served as the template for amplifying TCR beta CDR3 regions. RT-PCR in the first round (using the HTBI primer set) targeted the TCR CDR3. TCRdb ran MiXCR on the multiplex PCR reads and lists one entry per CDR3 protein. The profile shows hundreds of thousands of distinct CDR3 sequences, around 15% of them singletons. The sequenced sample consisted of blood. The receptor set was obtained from a woman younger than 30 with Graves' hyperthyroidism.

This clonotype was detected ten times or more. This chain links TRBV6-1 with TRBJ1-2, with TRBD1 matching over 7 bases. Trimming at V came to 4 bases and at J to 4 bases, leaving 6 bases not matched to a gene. CDR3 length: 14 residues. The germline V gene encodes CDR1 MNHNS and CDR2 SASEGT. The CDR3 here is CASSATGVPYGYTF. The CDR3 region has the DNA TGTGCCAGCAGTGCTACAGGGGTCCCCTATGGCTACACCTTC.

There are a few counts of this clonotype. The chain combines TRBV19 with TRBJ2-3; D perhaps matches TRBD2 (6 bases). This CDR3 has 16 residues. The V gene lost 3 bases and the J gene lost 0 bases, with 13 bases spanning the gap. Germline CDR1 reads LNHDA; CDR2 reads SQIVND (reference sequence). The CDR3 sequence: CASSIGLSGSTDTQYF. CDR3 bases: TGTGCCAGTAGTATCGGGTTGAGCGGGAGCACAGATACGCAGTATTTT.

In this sample, this clonotype turned up many times. Here the CDR3 DNA reads TGTGCCAGCAAGGCTAAGCGGGTTTACAATGAGCAGTTCTTC. Encoded protein: CASKAKRVYNEQFF. This chain links TRBV28 with TRBJ2-1, with D maybe TRBD2 (6 bases). The CDR3 loop spans 14 amino acids. V was trimmed by 7 bases and J by 4 bases, leaving 14 bases between them. Germline lookup yields CDR1 MDHEN and CDR2 SYDVKM.

This clonotype appeared many times. The chain links TRBV6-2 or TRBV6-3 to TRBJ2-1; D possibly corresponds to TRBD2 (5 bases). Germline V gene data show CDR1 as MNHEY and CDR2 as SVGEGT. V lost 4 bases and J lost 7, with 29 bases in between. The CDR3 is 19 amino acids. The CDR3 spells CASSSLRVEKRIISNEQFF. CDR3 nucleotides: TGTGCCAGCAGTTCCCTACGGGTTGAGAAGCGGATAATTTCAAATGAGCAGTTCTTC.

The V gene is TRBV14, the J gene TRBJ2-5; D is undetermined. V was shortened by 5 bases and J by 2 bases, with 9 bases between the two germline ends. This CDR3 comprises 13 residues. The germline V gene has CDR1 SGHDN and CDR2 FVKESK. The CDR3 spells CASSKLLQETQYF. CDR3 sequence (DNA): TGTGCCAGCAGCAAACTACTTCAAGAGACCCAGTACTTC.

The gene calls are TRBV9 and TRBJ2-2, with 9 nucleotides matching TRBD2. This CDR3 comprises 14 residues. V lost 4 bases to trimming and J lost 5 bases; unmatched junction nucleotides: 3. Germline V gene sequence: CDR1 SGDLS, CDR2 YYNGEE. CDR3 coding DNA: TGTGCCAGCAGCCCCACTAGCGGGACCGGGGAGCTGTTTTTT. Translation gives CASSPTSGTGELFF.

This clonotype was recorded at least ten times. The chain employs TRBV7-3 and TRBJ1-6; TRBD1 aligns across 7 bases. CDR1 and CDR2 (germline): SGHTA, FQGTGA. J lost 7 bases, V lost 2 bases, and 5 bases had no gene match. This CDR3 region has 15 residues. CDR3 bases: TGTGCCAGCAGCTTATTGGCAGGGGGGAATTCACCCCTCCACTTT. It codes for CASSLLAGGNSPLHF.

This clonotype was seen at least ten times. CDR3 amino acids: CASGRQSEYQPQHF. CDR3 coding DNA: TGTGCCAGCGGACGACAGAGCGAGTATCAGCCCCAGCATTTT. The V and J genes are TRBV6-2 or TRBV6-3 and TRBJ1-5, with TRBD1 as a possible D gene (5 bases). Germline CDR1 reads MNHEY; CDR2 reads SVGEGT. V was clipped by 8 bases and J by 5 bases, with 16 bases between them. The CDR3 length is 14 residues.

This clonotype was counted ten times or more. This rearrangement joins TRBV3-1 to TRBJ1-2, with no clear D. Deletions cut 1 base from V and 4 bases from J, with 7 bases between. CDR1 LGHDT and CDR2 YNNKEL come from the germline V gene (reference sequence). The CDR3 sequence is 13 residues long. CDR3 nucleotide sequence: TGTGCCAGCAGCCAAGCATCGGGCTATGGCTACACCTTC. Translation: CASSQASGYGYTF.

This clonotype was seen a few times. The chain combines TRBV4-1 with TRBJ1-2; TRBD1 matches 11 bases. CDR1 and CDR2 (germline): MGHRA, YSYEKL. This CDR3 has 16 amino acids. Losses at the gene ends were 3 bases for V and 4 bases for J; bases not matched to a gene: 7. This chain's CDR3 is CASSQLWTGGPYGYTF. The CDR3 coding sequence is TGCGCCAGCAGCCAGTTGTGGACAGGGGGCCCCTATGGCTACACCTTC.

This sequence joins TRBV20-1 and TRBJ2-3; 11 positions match TRBD2. This CDR3 is 15 amino acids long. Looked up from germline, CDR1 is DFQATT and CDR2 is SNEGSKA (reference sequence). V was pared by 5 bases and J by 2 bases, with 6 bases of the junction left unmatched. CDR3 nucleotides: TGCAGTGCTGGGGCTAGCGGGGGGCTCACAGATACGCAGTATTTT. Residues: CSAGASGGLTDTQYF.

This clonotype has just a few counts. The chain has TRBV29-1 and TRBJ2-1; D not resolved. V was trimmed by 4 bases and J by 6 bases, leaving 10 bases between them. CDR1 is SQVTM and CDR2 is ANQGSEA in the germline V gene. This CDR3 contains 12 residues. The CDR3 here is CSVVRDFNEQFF. The CDR3 DNA reads as TGCAGCGTTGTTCGAGATTTCAATGAGCAGTTCTTC.

The chain employs TRBV7-2 and TRBJ2-7, with 7 bases identical to TRBD2. CDR1 is SGHTA, CDR2 FQGNSA, per germline. The CDR3 is made up of 13 amino acids. The trim removed 1 base at V and 7 bases at J, leaving 4 bases unmatched. For the CDR3, the DNA is TGTGCCAGCAGCTTAGGTCTAGCGGCAGAGCAGTACTTC. Translating gives CASSLGLAAEQYF.

This clonotype was detected many times. The chain uses TRBV20-1 and TRBJ2-7; unclear D gene. CDR1 is DFQATT, CDR2 SNEGSKA, per germline (reference sequence). The CDR3 extends over 11 amino acids. V was trimmed by 2 bases and J by 6 bases, leaving 8 bases between them. The CDR3 bases are TGCAGTGCTAGACAGGCTGGCGAGCAGTACTTC. It specifies CSARQAGEQYF.

This clonotype was found many times. The chain combines TRBV20-1 with TRBJ2-5; TRBD2 aligns across 7 bases. CDR3 length: 14 residues. With 5 bases clipped from V and 4 bases from J, the junction kept 10 bases outside the gene matches. Germline-derived CDR1 and CDR2 are DFQATT and SNEGSKA (reference sequence). CDR3 DNA sequence: TGCAGTGCTCAGAGTTGGAAGCGGGGAGAGACCCAGTACTTC. It is translated as CSAQSWKRGETQYF.

This clonotype occurred many times. The chain recombines TRBV27 with TRBJ1-6, with D possibly TRBD1 on 6 matching bases. The germline V and J ends were trimmed by 2 bases and 10 bases, with 12 bases remaining between them. This CDR3 region has 14 residues. CDR1 MNHEY and CDR2 SMNVEV come from the germline V gene (reference sequence). The CDR3 DNA follows: TGTGCCAGCAGTTTAAACAGGGCTCGGTCACCCCTCCACTTT. Its translation is CASSLNRARSPLHF.

This chain joins TRBV7-2 and TRBJ2-6, with TRBD1 matching over 12 bases. CDR1 and CDR2 (germline): SGHTA, FQGNSA. Trimming took 5 bases from V and 3 from J; bases not matched to a gene: 5. The CDR3 contains 17 residues. CDR3 loop: CASSQGQGAGGANVLTF. CDR3 in DNA: TGTGCCAGCAGCCAGGGACAGGGGGCGGGTGGGGCCAACGTCCTGACTTTC.

In its sample, this clonotype was seen a few times. V usage is TRBV20-1 and J usage is TRBJ2-3; a possible D gene is TRBD2 (6 bases). The CDR3 spans 17 residues. V lost 6 bases to trimming and J lost 4 bases, with 26 bases between them. Germline CDR1 DFQATT, CDR2 SNEGSKA (reference sequence). The CDR3 reads CSALQLGGGLEADTQYF. The CDR3 DNA reads as TGCAGTGCCCTTCAACTTGGGGGAGGCCTGGAGGCAGATACGCAGTATTTT.

This clonotype was recorded a few times. The chain uses TRBV10-2 and TRBJ1-2; tentative D call: TRBD1 (5 bases). This CDR3 region has 13 residues. Germline values: CDR1 WSHSY, CDR2 SAAADI. V was pared by 6 bases and J by 3 bases, with 11 bases between. CDR3 DNA sequence: TGCGCCAGCAGGGACGGGACGTACTATGGCTACACCTTC. Translation: CASRDGTYYGYTF.

This clonotype was recorded many times. The chain employs TRBV28 and TRBJ2-5, with D unresolved. This CDR3 is built from 13 residues. V lost 2 bases, J lost 2 bases, and 6 bases lay in between. Germline V CDR1 and CDR2: MDHEN, SYDVKM. CDR3: CASSLADQETQYF. Written as DNA, the CDR3 is TGTGCCAGCAGTTTAGCCGATCAAGAGACCCAGTACTTC.

This clonotype was observed at least ten times. The chain joins TRBV11-1 to TRBJ2-2; no clear D gene. The germline V gene has CDR1 SGHAT and CDR2 FQDESV (reference sequence). The CDR3 runs 14 residues. V lost 5 bases and J lost 5, with 12 bases in between. In DNA, the CDR3 is TGTGCCAGCAGCAAACCCTCCCGGACCGGGGAGCTGTTTTTT. Residues: CASSKPSRTGELFF.